This T cell receptor beta chain derives from a study of cytomegalovirus exposure and HLA in healthy donors. This clone has just a few counts. The antigen is unknown. V was shortened by 1 base and J by 2 bases, with 14 bases between the two germline ends. This CDR3 contains 16 residues. Germline CDR1 reads SNHLY; CDR2 reads FYNNEI. Amplification used 60 Vbeta primers and 13 Jbeta primers. Sequenced by immunoSEQ multiplex PCR; TCRdb stores in-frame clones only, minus some. The sample has more than 100,000 clones, about 77% seen once. Study results and caveats: A list of 150 to 200 TCR beta chains associated with cytomegalovirus was given. Presence/absence comparisons presumed near-even sequencing depth among donors.

This receptor was taken from a woman between 18 and 30 years old in good health and CMV-seropositive. The sequencing sample was made of PBMCs. V is TRBV2 and J is TRBJ1-2, with a possible D match to TRBD1 (5 bases). The CDR3 loop is CASSEDRLVRNYGYTF. CDR3 DNA sequence: TGTGCCAGCAGTGAAGACAGGCTGGTTAGGAACTATGGCTACACCTTC.